The present entry profiles one T cell receptor (beta chain) with its context. Antigen specificity is unknown. The entry originates in a study of radiotherapy plus CTLA-4 blockade in lung cancer. V was pared by 6 bases and J by 5 bases, with 16 bases between. Germline CDR1 and CDR2: SQVTM and ANQGSEA. The CDR3 loop spans 13 amino acids. Assay: immunoSEQ multiplex PCR; the TCRdb copy retains only in-frame clones and omits some. The top ten clones hold under 30% of a sample with tens of thousands of clones, roughly 80% of them seen once. Focal radiation plus CTLA-4 blockade with ipilimumab was administered to patients who had chemo-refractory metastatic non-small-cell lung cancer. General study points: Early clone dynamics of blood T cells, plus interferon-beta, reportedly predicted response best. Following radiotherapy plus ipilimumab, tumor-derived TCR clones expanded in the blood.

The sequencing used peripheral blood, collected from a patient treated with radiotherapy plus ipilimumab. The chain is built from TRBV29-1 and TRBJ1-1, with D possibly TRBD1 on 5 matching bases. This sequence was found in a human donor with non-small cell lung cancer that progressed on radiotherapy plus ipilimumab. This CDR3 reads CSVMAGKYTEAFF. The CDR3 DNA reads TGCAGCGTCATGGCAGGGAAATATACTGAAGCTTTCTTT.